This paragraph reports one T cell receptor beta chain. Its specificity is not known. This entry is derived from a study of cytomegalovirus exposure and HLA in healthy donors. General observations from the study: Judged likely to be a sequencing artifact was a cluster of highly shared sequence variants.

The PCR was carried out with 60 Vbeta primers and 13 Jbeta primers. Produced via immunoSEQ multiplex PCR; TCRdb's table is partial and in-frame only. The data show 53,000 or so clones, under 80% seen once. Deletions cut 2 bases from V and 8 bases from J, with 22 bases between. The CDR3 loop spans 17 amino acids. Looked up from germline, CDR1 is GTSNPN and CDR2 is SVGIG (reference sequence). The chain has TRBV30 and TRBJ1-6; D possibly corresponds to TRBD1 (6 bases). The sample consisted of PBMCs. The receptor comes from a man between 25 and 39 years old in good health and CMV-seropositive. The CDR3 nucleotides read TGTGCCTGGAGTTCGCCCGGGACATCAATTTCCCATTCACCCCTCCACTTT. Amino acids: CAWSSPGTSISHSPLHF.